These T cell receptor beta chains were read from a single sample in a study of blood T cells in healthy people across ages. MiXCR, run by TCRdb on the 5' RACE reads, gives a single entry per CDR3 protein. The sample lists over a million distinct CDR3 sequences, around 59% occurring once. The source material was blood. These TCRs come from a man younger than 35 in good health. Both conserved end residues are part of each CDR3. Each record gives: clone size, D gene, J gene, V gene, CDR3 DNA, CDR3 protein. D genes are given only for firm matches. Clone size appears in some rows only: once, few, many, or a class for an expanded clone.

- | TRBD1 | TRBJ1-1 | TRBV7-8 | TGTGCCAGCAGCCTACCGACAGGGGGCAGAGCTTTCTTT | CASSLPTGGRAFF
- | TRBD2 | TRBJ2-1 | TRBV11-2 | TGTGCCAGCAGCTCTCCGGGACTAGCGTACAATGAGCAGTTCTTC | CASSSPGLAYNEQFF
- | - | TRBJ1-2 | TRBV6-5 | TGTGCCAGTTTAGCCCGGGGGAATGGCTACACCTTC | CASLARGNGYTF
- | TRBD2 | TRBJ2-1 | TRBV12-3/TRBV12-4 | TGTGCCAGCAGTTTAAAACTAGCGGGAGTAGACAATGAGCAGTTCTTC | CASSLKLAGVDNEQFF
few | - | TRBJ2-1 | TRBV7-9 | TGTGCCAGCCCAGGAACCTACAATGAGCAGTTCTTC | CASPGTYNEQFF
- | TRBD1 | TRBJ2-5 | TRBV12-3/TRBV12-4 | TGTGCCAGCAGTGTTAGACAGGGTTGGTACTTC | CASSVRQGWYF
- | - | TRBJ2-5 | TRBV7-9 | TGTGCCAGCAGCTCCCAGGTCCCCTTTGAGACCCAGTACTTC | CASSSQVPFETQYF
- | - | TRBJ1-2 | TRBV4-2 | TGTGCCAGCAGCCAAGGCCTCGATGGTGCTAACTATGGCTACACCTTC | CASSQGLDGANYGYTF
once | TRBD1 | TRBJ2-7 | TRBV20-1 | TGCAGTGCTAGAGACCCCGGGACAGGGGCCTACGAGCAGTACTTC | CSARDPGTGAYEQYF
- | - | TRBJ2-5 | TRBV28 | TGTGCCAGCAGTTTTCACTCCCCGACTACGTCTTGGTCAGAGACCCAGTACTTC | CASSFHSPTTSWSETQYF
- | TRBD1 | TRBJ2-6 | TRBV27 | TGTGCCAGCAGTTCTGACCGGGACAGGGTATGGGGGGCCAACGTCCTGACTTTC | CASSSDRDRVWGANVLTF
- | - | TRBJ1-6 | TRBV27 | TGTGCCAGCAGTTATACGGCTAATTCACCCCTCCACTTT | CASSYTANSPLHF
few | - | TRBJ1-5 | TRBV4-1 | TGCGCCAGCAGCCAAGGACACTATAGCAATCAGCCCCAGCATTTT | CASSQGHYSNQPQHF
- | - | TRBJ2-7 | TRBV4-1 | TGCGCCAGCAGCCACAGGACAGCAAGCTCCTACGAGCAGTACTTC | CASSHRTASSYEQYF
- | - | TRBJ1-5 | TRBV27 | TGTGCCAGCAGCCCAGGGCATCAGCCCCAGCATTTT | CASSPGHQPQHF
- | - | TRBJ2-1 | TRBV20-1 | TGCAGTGCTAGAGATCCCGGTGTCGAATACTCCTACGAGCAGTTCTTC | CSARDPGVEYSYEQFF
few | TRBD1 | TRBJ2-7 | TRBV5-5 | TGTGCCAGCAGCTCCGCCGGGACAGAATCTTCCAACTCCTACGAGCAGTACTTC | CASSSAGTESSNSYEQYF
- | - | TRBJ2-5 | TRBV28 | TGTGCCAGCAGGCCCGACAGTTACCAAGAGACCCAGTACTTC | CASRPDSYQETQYF
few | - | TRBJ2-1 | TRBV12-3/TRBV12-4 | TGTGCCAGCAGTTTGGCCGACCCCGATGAGCAGTTCTTC | CASSLADPDEQFF
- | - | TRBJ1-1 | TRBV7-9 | TGTGCCAGCAGTGGGAAGGGGCCGATCGACACTGAAGCTTTCTTT | CASSGKGPIDTEAFF
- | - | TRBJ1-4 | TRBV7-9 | TGTGCCAGCAGCCCCCGTGTCGATGAAAAACTGTTTTTT | CASSPRVDEKLFF
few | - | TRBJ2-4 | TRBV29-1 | TGCAGCGTTGAGCAAGACAGACCGCCTGCCAAAAACATTCAGTACTTC | CSVEQDRPPAKNIQYF
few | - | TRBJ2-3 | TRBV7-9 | TGTGCCAGCAGCTTCTGGAGGGCCACAGATACGCAGTATTTT | CASSFWRATDTQYF
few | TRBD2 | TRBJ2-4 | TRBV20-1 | TGCAGTGGCAAGCGGGAGTGGTCCAAAAACATTCAGTACTTC | CSGKREWSKNIQYF
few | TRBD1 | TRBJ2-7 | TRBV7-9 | TGTGCCAGCAGCTTAGGGGACAGGGCACCCCCGGCAATCTACGAGCAGTACTTC | CASSLGDRAPPAIYEQYF
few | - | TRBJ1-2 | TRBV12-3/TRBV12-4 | TGTGCCAGCAGACCTGGCACGGATAACTATGGCTACACCTTC | CASRPGTDNYGYTF
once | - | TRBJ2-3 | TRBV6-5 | TGTGCCAGCAGTTACGGGCAGGGTGTAGGGGATACGCAGTATTTT | CASSYGQGVGDTQYF
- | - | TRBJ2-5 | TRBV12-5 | TGTGCTAGTGGGGTCGGGGGGACCCAGTACTTC | CASGVGGTQYF
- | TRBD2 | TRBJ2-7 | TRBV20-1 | TGCAGTGCTAGCCCAGGTAGCGGGACCTACGAGCAGTACTTC | CSASPGSGTYEQYF
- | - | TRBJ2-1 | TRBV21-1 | TGTGCCAGCAGCCCAAACTCCGGGACTAGCGGGATAGAAGGCTACAATGAGCAGTTCTTC | CASSPNSGTSGIEGYNEQFF
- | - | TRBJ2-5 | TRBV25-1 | TGTGCCAGCAGTGGAACAGGGCAAGAGACCCAGTACTTC | CASSGTGQETQYF
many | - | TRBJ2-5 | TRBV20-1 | TGCAGTGCTAGAGAGCCTGACGGACTACAAGAGACCCAGTACTTC | CSAREPDGLQETQYF
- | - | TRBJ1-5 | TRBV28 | TGTGCCAGCAGTTTATTGGGGAGTAGCAATCAGCCCCAGCATTTT | CASSLLGSSNQPQHF
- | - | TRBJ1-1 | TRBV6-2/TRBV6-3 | TGTGCCACCACTAACCCTTGGGGCACTGAAGCTTTCTTT | CATTNPWGTEAFF
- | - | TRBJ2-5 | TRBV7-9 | TGTGCCAGCAGCTTAAGGGGGGGCCAAGGAGAGACCCAGTACTTC | CASSLRGGQGETQYF
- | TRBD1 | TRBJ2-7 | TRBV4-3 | TGCGCCAGCAGCCAAGATCCCAGGGGGCGTATGGACGAGCAGTACTTC | CASSQDPRGRMDEQYF
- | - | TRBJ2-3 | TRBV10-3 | TGTGCCATCAGTGAGTCCCAGATACAGAGTAGCACAGATACGCAGTATTTT | CAISESQIQSSTDTQYF
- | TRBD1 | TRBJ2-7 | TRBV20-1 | TGCAGTGCTCAGACAGGGGTCTCGTACGAGCAGTACTTC | CSAQTGVSYEQYF
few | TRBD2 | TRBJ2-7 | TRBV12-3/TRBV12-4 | TGTGCCAGCAGTCCCGCTAGCGGAGACGAGCAGTACTTC | CASSPASGDEQYF
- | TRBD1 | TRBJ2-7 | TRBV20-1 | TGCAGTGCTATGTTGGACAGGGGCTACGAGCAGTACTTC | CSAMLDRGYEQYF
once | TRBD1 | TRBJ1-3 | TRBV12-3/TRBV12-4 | TGTGCCAGCAGTCCCACCGGGACAGGGATAAACACCATATATTTT | CASSPTGTGINTIYF
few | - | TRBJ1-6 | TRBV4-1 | TGCGCCAGCAGCCCCGTCGGAGGTTCACCCCTCCACTTT | CASSPVGGSPLHF
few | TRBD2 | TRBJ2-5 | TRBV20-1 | TGCAGTGCTAGGTCGGGACTAGGCCAAGAGACCCAGTACTTC | CSARSGLGQETQYF
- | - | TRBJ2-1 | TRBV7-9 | TGTGCCAGCAAACCCCCGGGCGATGAGCAGTTCTTC | CASKPPGDEQFF
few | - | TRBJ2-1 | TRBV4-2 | TGTGCCAGCAGCCAAGAGGCATACGAGAACAATGAGCAGTTCTTC | CASSQEAYENNEQFF
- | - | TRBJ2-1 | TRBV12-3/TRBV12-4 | TGTGCCAGCACCCAGACAGTGTACCTATACAATGAGCAGTTCTTC | CASTQTVYLYNEQFF
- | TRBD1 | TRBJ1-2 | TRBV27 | TGTGCCAGCAGTCTGGGGACAGGGGGACACTATGGCTACACCTTC | CASSLGTGGHYGYTF
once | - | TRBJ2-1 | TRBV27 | TGTGCCAGCCGTGCCCGATCCTCTTACAATGTGCAGTTCTTC | CASRARSSYNVQFF
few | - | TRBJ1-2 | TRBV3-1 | TGTGCCAGCAGCCAGGGATTGGGGAGTTATGGCTACACCTTC | CASSQGLGSYGYTF
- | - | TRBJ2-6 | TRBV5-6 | TGTGCCAGCAGGGCAGGGGTCGGTGGGGCCAACGTCCTGACTTTC | CASRAGVGGANVLTF
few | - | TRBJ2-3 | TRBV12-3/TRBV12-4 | TGTGCCAGCAGTGCCGGGGGCGGCGGCATCCCGCAGTATTTT | CASSAGGGGIPQYF